One sample yielded the 6 T cell receptor beta chains listed below, sequenced in a study of cytomegalovirus exposure and HLA in healthy donors (dated by TCRdb to the late 2010s). The library came from the immunoSEQ multiplex PCR assay. A mixture of 60 forward primers for TCR Vbeta segments and 13 reverse primers for TCR Jbeta segments was used in the multiplex PCR. The immuneACCESS repertoire file appears here via TCRdb, limited to in-frame rearrangements. These files lack a portion of the clones; in checked studies, under half of the deficit traces to unresolved V genes, and the cause of the others is not known. In this sample's table one finds tens of thousands of clones. The ten largest clones take up roughly 5.2% of the sample. Input material: PBMCs. These receptors all stem from a woman in her 40s in good health and CMV-seropositive.

This chain links TRBV18 with TRBJ1-1; 8 bases map to TRBD1. Germline CDR1 KGHSH, CDR2 LQKENI. The CDR3 runs to 14 residues. The V and J ends lost 6 bases and 5 bases, in that order; junction bases with no gene match: 8. The CDR3 reads CASSQQGDGTEAFF. In DNA, the CDR3 is TGTGCCAGCTCCCAACAGGGGGATGGGACTGAAGCTTTCTTT.

V usage is TRBV6-5 and J usage is TRBJ2-5; 7 bases align to TRBD1. Gene TRBJ2-7 matches the end of the DNA better, so the J call may be wrong. Looked up from germline, CDR1 is MNHEY and CDR2 is SVGAGI. This CDR3 has 14 residues. For the CDR3, the DNA is TGTGCCAGCAAACCGGACAGGAGAATTTACGAGCAGTACTTC. It translates to CASKPDRRIYEQYF.

The V call is TRBV11-2, the J call TRBJ2-7; TRBD1 aligns across 8 bases. V was clipped by 2 bases and J by 1 base; unmatched bases: 13. Germline values: CDR1 SGHAT, CDR2 FQNNGV. The CDR3 is made up of 18 amino acids. Here the CDR3 reads CASSLLLRRTGHSYEQYF. The CDR3 nucleotides are TGTGCCAGCAGCTTACTCCTGAGACGGACAGGGCATTCCTACGAGCAGTACTTC.

V and J are TRBV7-8 and TRBJ1-4; D is perhaps TRBD1 (6 bases). The CDR3 sequence is 15 residues long. Deletions cut 5 bases from V and 4 bases from J, with 14 bases between. Germline-derived CDR1 and CDR2 are SGHVS and FQNEAQ. The CDR3 DNA sequence: TGTGCCAGCAGCCCTGACAGGTTCCTTAATGAAAAACTGTTTTTT. Its translation is CASSPDRFLNEKLFF.

The chain couples TRBV12-5 to TRBJ2-5; D is unclear. Judging by the DNA end, TRBJ2-7 fits better; the J call may be wrong. The CDR3 has 12 amino acids. Germline values: CDR1 LGHNT, CDR2 FRNRAP. In nucleotides, the CDR3 is TGTGCTAGTGGTTTGGGTTCCTACGAGCAGTACTTC. Encoded protein: CASGLGSYEQYF.

The chain links TRBV19 to TRBJ1-5; TRBD1 aligns across 7 bases. Trimming removed 7 bases from V and 11 bases from J; junction bases left unmatched: 17. The CDR3 has 15 residues. Germline values: CDR1 LNHDA, CDR2 SQIVND (reference sequence). The CDR3 spells CASMTLTGISSTQHF. The CDR3 DNA reads as TGTGCCAGTATGACGTTGACAGGGATATCCTCCACCCAGCATTTT.